This T cell receptor (beta chain) was profiled in a study of Ad26.COV2.S vaccination and SARS-CoV-2 variants. Whole-study results and caveats: Reportedly, after vaccination the spike-specific CD8+ and CD4+ T cell responses displayed substantial breadth. Possible underestimation of total T cell responses by the TCR breadth and depth analyses was noted. Recipients given vaccine exceeded placebo recipients in spike-specific TCR breadth. Recipients of vaccine and of placebo showed similar breadth of their non-spike TCR repertoires.

Note on this clone: Its antigen is currently unknown.

Germline V gene sequence: CDR1 SEHNR, CDR2 FQNEAQ (reference sequence). This CDR3 is 18 amino acids long. Trimming shortened V by 1 base and J by 4 bases, and 19 bases separated the two germline ends. Profiled with immunoSEQ multiplex PCR; TCRdb holds only in-frame clones, not every one. The table lists 120,000 to 150,000 clones, roughly 89% of them singletons. The chain has TRBV7-9 and TRBJ1-4; a possible D gene is TRBD1 (6 bases). Here the sequenced sample was peripheral blood, taken after recovery from COVID-19. This receptor was identified in a human donor who had recovered from COVID-19. CDR3 protein: CASSLGAPGQAINEKLFF. Written as DNA, the CDR3 is TGTGCCAGCAGCTTAGGGGCACCGGGACAAGCTATTAATGAAAAACTGTTTTTT.